This T cell receptor beta chain was documented in a study of blood T cell repertoires in COVID-19 (dated by TCRdb to 2020 to 2021). With respect to the entire study: Collaborator samples came from the United States, Italy and Spain and covered acute and convalescent phases of COVID-19. The samples were drawn from the first 160 participants of the ongoing ImmuneRACE study and from 950 to 1,500 subjects provided by 6 global collaborators. Deeply sampled blood TCRbeta repertoires from subjects exposed to, actively infected with, or recovered from COVID-19 were included in the dataset. Where HLA class I and class II types were available, the types were taken from metadata supplied by the sample provider, not from assay-based typing. A freely available public database, intended as a resource for researchers studying the immune response to SARS-CoV-2, is where the repertoires were released. The prospective study material was composed of cDNA or gDNA derived from T cells, B-cell-depleted T cells, or PBMCs. Sample metadata almost always included a de-identified subject ID, COVID-19 status, age in years and sex. The investigation overall reported the following: The quantity of clinical and demographic metadata differed by source and by participant and was supplied without curation.

CDR1 and CDR2, per the germline V gene (reference sequence), are LNHDA and SQIVND. The CDR3 covers 13 residues, taking in both the cysteine and the phenylalanine. Solely the CDR3 DNA is kept, with 39 bases framed from the first base. Between the V and J ends, shortened by 3 bases and 8 bases respectively, the junction contains 13 bases. TCRbeta CDR3 regions were amplified from genomic DNA using the immunoSEQ Assay, a bias-controlled multiplex PCR. On the authors' methods: The number of nucleated cells in each sample was estimated from the amplification of reference gene primers within the assay. To quantify the absolute abundance of each unique TCRbeta CDR3 rearrangement, sequence reads were collapsed and filtered. For each sample, productive Simpson clonality was calculated as the square root of Simpson's diversity index across productive rearrangements. The clones in this table, taken by TCRdb from immuneACCESS, are in-frame only. Not every clone is retained; where verified, under half of the shortfall comes from an unresolved V gene, and the cause of the rest is unknown. That table is the source of V, J and clone size, and D and trimming were worked out from the DNA. This sample is represented by 300,000 or so clones; about 90% of them were singletons. Jointly, the top ten make up approximately 4% of the sample.

With respect to this clone: Its specific antigen is unknown. Base qualities are not recorded, but no much larger clone differs from it by a single base.

Whole blood was collected in K2EDTA tubes by collaborating institutions according to the institutions' own protocols. For TCRbeta analysis, collaborators shipped samples in one of three forms: frozen whole blood, isolated PBMCs, or DNA extracted from either of those sample types. The sequenced material came from peripheral blood. The source of this sequence is a woman in her thirties or forties with acute or convalescent COVID-19. Recombination connected TRBV19 to TRBJ1-2, with TRBD1 tentatively as D gene (5 bases match). The bases read TGTGCCAGTAGTATGGCGGCAGGGTACGGCTACACCTTC. Translation gives CASSMAAGYGYTF.